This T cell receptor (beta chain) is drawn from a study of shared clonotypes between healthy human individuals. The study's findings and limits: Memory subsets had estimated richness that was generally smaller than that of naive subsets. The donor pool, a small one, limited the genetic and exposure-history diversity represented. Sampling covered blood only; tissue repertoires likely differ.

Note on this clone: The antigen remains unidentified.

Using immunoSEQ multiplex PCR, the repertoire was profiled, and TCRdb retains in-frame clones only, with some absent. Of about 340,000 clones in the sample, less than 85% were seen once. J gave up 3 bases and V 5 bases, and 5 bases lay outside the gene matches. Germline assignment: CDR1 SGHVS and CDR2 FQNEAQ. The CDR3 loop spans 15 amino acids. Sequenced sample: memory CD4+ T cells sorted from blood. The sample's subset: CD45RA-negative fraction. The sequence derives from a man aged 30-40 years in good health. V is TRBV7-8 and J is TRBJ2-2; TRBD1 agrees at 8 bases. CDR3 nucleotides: TGTGCCAGCAGCCCCCAGACAGGGGACACCGGGGAGCTGTTTTTT. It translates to CASSPQTGDTGELFF. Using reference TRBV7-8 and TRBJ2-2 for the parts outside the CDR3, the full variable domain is GAGVSQSPRYKVAKRGQDVALRCDPISGHVSLFWYQQALGQGPEFLTYFQNEAQLDKSGLPSDRFFAERPEGSVSTLKIQRTQQEDSAVYLCASSPQTGDTGELFFGEGSRLTVL.